The TCR beta chain under discussion was sequenced for a study of Graves' ophthalmopathy and Graves' hyperthyroidism. Whole-study findings and limits: In blood, most expanded thyroid clonotypes above 0.001 frequency were also detected. For separating ophthalmopathy from stable hyperthyroidism, a 13-signature model gave about 90% sensitivity and around 80% specificity.

Included hyperthyroidism patients were aged 18 to 65 and newly diagnosed (under 2 months' duration). Concerning this clonotype: Its antigen is currently unknown. Just one base apart from a much larger clone, this may be a read error.

Amplification of the TCR beta CDR3 regions used RNA transcripts (as template). The authors performed first-round RT-PCR with HTBI primers and then a second-round multiplex PCR. From the multiplex PCR reads, TCRdb called clonotypes with MiXCR, one entry per CDR3 protein. The sample shows a few hundred thousand distinct CDR3 sequences, 39% of them seen only once. The CDR3 length is 12 residues. The chain has TRBV12-3 or TRBV12-4 and TRBJ1-2, with D hard to call. Sequenced material: peripheral blood or thyroid tissue (not recorded which). The sequence was collected from an adult man with Graves' hyperthyroidism. CDR3 in amino acids: CASSFLGVGYAF. As DNA, the CDR3 is TGTGCCAGCAGTTTCCTTGGGGTTGGCTACGCCTTC.